A single sample is the source of the 16 T cell receptor beta chains below, sequenced in a study of blood T cell repertoires in COVID-19. Some clones are missing from TCRdb's copy, which holds only in-frame ones; the method was immunoSEQ multiplex PCR. The table includes 20,000 to 30,000 clones, 86% detected once. Sequenced input: peripheral blood. These receptors all come from a man in his fifties or sixties with active COVID-19.

J is TRBJ2-5 and V is TRBV12-3 or TRBV12-4; 8 positions match TRBD2. CDR3 length equals 13 residues. Germline trimming cut 6 bases from V and 4 bases from J; bases unmatched to any gene: 4. The CDR3 loop is CASRPGGRETQYF. CDR3 nucleotide sequence: TGTGCCAGCAGGCCGGGGGGGAGAGAGACCCAGTACTTC.

V and J are TRBV5-1 and TRBJ1-2; possible D gene TRBD1, 6 bases. Germline V gives CDR1 SGHRS, CDR2 YFSETQ. This CDR3 has 14 amino acids. The ends were cut back, 3 bases at V and 0 bases at J, with 9 bases in the middle. The CDR3 region is CASSWTETNYGYTF. Written as DNA, the CDR3 is TGCGCCAGCAGCTGGACAGAGACTAACTATGGCTACACCTTC.

This clone was counted only a few times. The chain links TRBV29-1 to TRBJ2-2, with 8 bases identical to TRBD2. Germline values: CDR1 SQVTM, CDR2 ANQGSEA. There are 12 residues in the CDR3. Losses at the gene ends were 7 bases for V and 4 bases for J; bases not matched to a gene: 2. The CDR3 nucleotides read TGCAGCGGGCTAGCGGGCACCGGGGAGCTGTTTTTT. It yields the protein CSGLAGTGELFF.

This clone came up once. This sequence joins TRBV29-1 and TRBJ2-5, with unresolved D. Germline CDR1 reads SQVTM; CDR2 reads ANQGSEA. CDR3 length equals 10 residues. V lost 2 bases and J 7 bases, leaving 5 bases between the germline ends. The CDR3 is CSVESRTQYF. The DNA for the CDR3 is TGCAGCGTTGAATCCCGGACCCAGTACTTC.

The chain links TRBV7-6 to TRBJ1-5; no definite D call. The V gene lost 5 bases and the J gene lost 1 base, with 15 bases spanning the gap. This CDR3 is built from 16 residues. The germline V gene has CDR1 SGHVS and CDR2 FNYEAQ. CDR3 DNA: TGTGCCAGCAGCCCAGGAGGGTCGGGAAGCAATCAGCCCCAGCATTTT. Its translation is CASSPGGSGSNQPQHF.

The rearrangement links TRBV30 to TRBJ2-5, with no clear D. CDR3 length: 13 amino acids. V lost 2 bases to trimming and J lost 5 bases, with 12 bases between them. The germline V gene encodes CDR1 GTSNPN and CDR2 SVGIG (reference sequence). The CDR3 loop is CAWSPWSGETQYF. CDR3 bases: TGTGCCTGGAGTCCGTGGTCCGGGGAGACCCAGTACTTC.

The CDR3 coding sequence is TGTGCCATCGCCCTCGGACAGACGAGCTCTGGGGCCAACGTCCTGACTTTC. It specifies CAIALGQTSSGANVLTF. This chain uses TRBV10-3 with TRBJ2-6; D is perhaps TRBD1 (6 bases). The V end was cut by 8 bases, the J end by 0 bases, with 17 bases between. Germline CDR1 is ENHRY and CDR2 is SYGVKD. This CDR3 region has 17 residues.

This chain uses TRBV7-3 with TRBJ2-3; 7 bases align to TRBD2. The CDR3 runs to 15 residues. Germline assignment: CDR1 SGHTA and CDR2 FQGTGA. With 5 bases clipped from V and 2 bases from J, the junction kept 7 bases outside the gene matches. In DNA form, the CDR3 reads TGTGCCAGCAGCCCCGGGACTACCTACACAGATACGCAGTATTTT. Encoded protein: CASSPGTTYTDTQYF.

The chain couples TRBV18 to TRBJ2-6, with a tentative D call TRBD1 (6 bases). Trimming took off 3 bases at V and 4 bases at J, with 10 bases between the two ends. Germline values: CDR1 KGHSH, CDR2 LQKENI. The CDR3 is made up of 15 amino acids. The CDR3 DNA reads TGTGCCAGCTCACCGACAGGTTCAGGGGCCAACGTCCTGACTTTC. As protein: CASSPTGSGANVLTF.

This clone occurred a few times. The chain employs TRBV29-1 and TRBJ1-2; 7 nucleotides align to TRBD1. The CDR3 is 15 residues long. The V segment lost 3 bases and the J segment 5 bases; nucleotides outside the gene matches: 12. Germline values: CDR1 SQVTM, CDR2 ANQGSEA. CDR3 amino acids: CSVDDVTGVRYGYTF. CDR3 DNA sequence: TGCAGCGTTGACGACGTTACAGGGGTTCGTTATGGCTACACCTTC.

The rearrangement links TRBV6-6 to TRBJ2-7, with 10 bases aligning to TRBD1. Unmatched junction bases numbered 6, after V lost 5 bases and J lost 2 bases. The CDR3 loop spans 15 amino acids. Per the germline V gene, CDR1 is MNHNY and CDR2 is SVGAGI (reference sequence). The CDR3 DNA reads TGTGCCAGCAGTCCTAGACAGGGGGCAGCCTACGAGCAGTACTTC. Protein: CASSPRQGAAYEQYF.

The sample holds a few counts of this clone. The V call is TRBV6-5, the J call TRBJ2-1, with a possible D match to TRBD2 (5 bases). Trimming removed 6 bases from V and 9 bases from J, with 18 bases in between. CDR1 and CDR2 (germline): MNHEY, SVGAGI. This CDR3 spans 14 amino acids. Here the CDR3 reads CASSWTSRWGEQFF. The DNA for the CDR3 is TGTGCCAGCAGCTGGACTTCCCGATGGGGTGAGCAGTTCTTC.

The CDR3 here is CASSLNAGNEQYF. CDR3 bases: TGTGCCAGCAGTTTGAATGCAGGTAACGAGCAGTACTTC. The chain carries TRBV28 and TRBJ2-7; no definite D call. V lost 3 bases and J lost 5, with 11 bases in between. Germline loops: CDR1 MDHEN, CDR2 SYDVKM. The CDR3 totals 13 residues.

The rearrangement links TRBV5-1 to TRBJ2-7, with a weak D call TRBD2 (5 bases). V was cut by 0 bases and J by 4 bases, with 8 bases left in between. CDR1 SGHRS and CDR2 YFSETQ come from the germline V gene. The CDR3 is 13 residues long. The CDR3, as DNA: TGCGCCAGCAGCTTGGCGGGATTATACGAGCAGTACTTC. This encodes CASSLAGLYEQYF.

This clone appeared once. This chain uses TRBV30 with TRBJ2-1; TRBD2 agrees at 14 bases. This CDR3 spans 17 amino acids. Per germline, CDR1 GTSNPN and CDR2 SVGIG (reference sequence). V gave up 5 bases and J gave up 8 bases; unmatched junction bases: 14. This CDR3 reads CAWSPGLAGVLGDEQFF. The CDR3 region has the DNA TGTGCCTGGTCCCCGGGACTAGCGGGAGTACTCGGGGATGAGCAGTTCTTC. Based on the CDR3 plus reference TRBV30 and TRBJ2-1, the full variable domain is SQTIHQWPATLVQPVGSPLSLECTVEGTSNPNLYWYRQAAGRGLQLLFYSVGIGQISSEVPQNLSASRPQDRQFILSSKKLLLSDSGFYLCAWSPGLAGVLGDEQFFGPGTRLTVL.

The chain recombines TRBV2 with TRBJ2-3; D is uncertain. Trimming shortened V by 5 bases and J by 2 bases, and 8 bases separated the two germline ends. The CDR3 sequence is 13 residues long. The germline gives CDR1 SNHLY, CDR2 FYNNEI. CDR3 amino acids: CASSRSDTDTQYF. CDR3 DNA: TGTGCCAGCAGTCGCAGCGACACAGATACGCAGTATTTT.